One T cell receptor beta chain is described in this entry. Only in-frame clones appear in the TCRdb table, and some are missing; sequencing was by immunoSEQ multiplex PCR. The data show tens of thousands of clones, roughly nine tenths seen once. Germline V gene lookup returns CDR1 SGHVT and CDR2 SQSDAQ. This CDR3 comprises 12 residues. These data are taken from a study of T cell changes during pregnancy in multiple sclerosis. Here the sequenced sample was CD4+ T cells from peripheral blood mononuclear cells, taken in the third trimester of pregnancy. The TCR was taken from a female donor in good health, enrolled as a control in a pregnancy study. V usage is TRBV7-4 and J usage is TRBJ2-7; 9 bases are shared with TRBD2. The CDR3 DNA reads TGTGGAGTCGGGACTAGCCGATACGAGCAGTACTTC. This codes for CGVGTSRYEQYF.